This record concerns one TCR beta chain sequence. Its antigen is undetermined. A J-beta primer mix and a sample-barcoded 5' primer were used in a second PCR of roughly 7 to 12 cycles. TCRdb fed the 5' RACE reads into MiXCR, producing one record per CDR3 protein. The data show 1.5 million to 2 million distinct CDR3 sequences, with approximately 30% seen just once and roughly 8.2% held by the top ten. This sample is part of a study of blood T cells in healthy people across ages. Study conclusions and caveats: Using unsorted PBMCs precluded a conclusive naive versus antigen-experienced comparison.

There are 15 residues in the CDR3. CDR1 LNHNV and CDR2 YYDKDF come from the germline V gene (reference sequence). V was clipped by 3 bases and J by 4 bases; unmatched bases: 6. The sample taken for sequencing was blood. V gene TRBV15 combines with J gene TRBJ1-2; the match to TRBD1 covers 9 bases. The clonotype originates from a woman aged 25 to 45 in good health. CDR3 sequence reads: CATSRTGGPLYGYTF. CDR3 coding DNA: TGTGCCACCAGCAGGACAGGGGGTCCCCTCTATGGCTACACCTTC.